This T cell receptor (beta chain) was retrieved from a study of identical twins. Germline V gene lookup returns CDR1 MNHEY and CDR2 SVGAGI. V lost 4 bases and J lost 8, with 20 bases in between. This CDR3 region has 15 residues. A single record per CDR3 protein comes from TCRdb applying MiXCR to the 5' RACE reads. This repertoire shows 200,000 to 250,000 distinct CDR3 sequences, 5% to 7% found once; its top ten account for roughly 14%. A further study also used this sample, focusing on T cells expressing NK-cell markers.

The receptor was isolated from a woman in her late teens or twenties in good health. The J gene is TRBJ1-2, the V gene TRBV6-5, with D uncertain. The specimen sequenced was CD8+ T cells sorted from blood. CDR3 in amino acids: CASSFNPASPGGYTF. DNA for the CDR3: TGTGCCAGCAGTTTCAACCCGGCCTCCCCGGGCGGCTACACCTTC.